Here is one TCR beta chain with its context. The data originate from a study of T cell changes during pregnancy in multiple sclerosis. Using immunoSEQ multiplex PCR, the repertoire was profiled, and TCRdb retains in-frame clones only, with some absent. The table records some 54,000 clones, just over 90% of them present only once. CDR1 GTSNPN and CDR2 SVGIG come from the germline V gene (reference sequence). V gave up 6 bases and J gave up 0 bases, with 11 bases separating them. CDR3 length equals 14 residues. This sequence joins TRBV30 and TRBJ2-2, with D uncertain. The material sequenced was peripheral blood, taken after pregnancy. This clonotype was obtained from a female donor with multiple sclerosis, enrolled in a pregnancy study. The CDR3 sequence is CACRHSANTGELFF. The CDR3 DNA reads TGTGCCTGCCGTCACTCCGCGAACACCGGGGAGCTGTTTTTT.